This is a list of T cell receptor beta chains from one sample in a study of blood T cell repertoires in COVID-19. Here immunoSEQ multiplex PCR was the method, and the copy in TCRdb shows in-frame clones only, minus some. The table includes approximately 230,000 clones, approximately 82% detected once. The source material was PBMCs or T cells enriched from blood (not recorded which). The receptor set was obtained from a man in his forties who had recovered from COVID-19. Both conserved end residues are trimmed from each CDR3. Clone size is given for some rows only: seen once, a few or many times, or a class if the clone is expanded.

clone_size v_call cdr3_aa
- TRBV7-3 ASSSAGNSPNEQF
- TRBV7-7 ASSLNRGETQY
- TRBV18 ASSPVRGPNSPLH
- TRBV3-1/TRBV3-2 ASSLNRGRTGELF
- TRBV2 ASISGRGTGELF
- TRBV29-1 SVDFLDTQY
- TRBV2 ARNVHLRDNEQF
- TRBV19 ASSITAGVYNEQF
once TRBV5-1 ASSAGQGRTEAF
- TRBV11-1 ASSLGSVKNIQY
- TRBV30 AWSSPGGGQPQH
- TRBV25-1 ASDAGGKAF
- TRBV5-1 ASRKGADLSYEQY
- TRBV5-1 ASSTRTSRQF
few TRBV7-9 ASSSGTGGVYGYT
once TRBV5-1 ASSLGRGAPEDTQY